This T cell receptor beta chain was sequenced in a study of cytomegalovirus exposure and HLA in healthy donors. Study summary: Around 77% of a few hundred genotyped donors fell in the Caucasian-associated ancestry cluster. Study outcomes and limitations: Some V segments, including TRBV6-2 and TRBV6-3, were excluded as indistinguishable. In vitro checks showed that a few CMV-associated chains really do target CMV antigens. Donor immune exposure was known only as CMV serostatus.

On this clone itself: What it binds is not known. Other DNA sequences of this sample code for an identical CDR3.

Use of 60 Vbeta and 13 Jbeta primers characterized the PCR. Repertoires were generated with immunoSEQ multiplex PCR, while TCRdb's copy carries only in-frame clones and drops some. The sample holds about 120,000 clones, around 75% seen once. J lost 7 bases, V lost 3 bases, and 1 base had no gene match. Germline-derived CDR1 and CDR2 are SGHTA and FQGNSA. The CDR3 runs to 13 residues. The sample was PBMCs. The rearrangement joins TRBV7-2 to TRBJ1-4; 8 bases match TRBD1. This sequence originates from a woman between 18 and 29 years old in good health and CMV-seronegative. The CDR3 protein is CASSFTGGEKLFF. DNA of the CDR3: TGTGCCAGCAGCTTCACAGGGGGTGAAAAACTGTTTTTT.